These T cell receptor beta chains were read from a single sample in a study of OX40 agonist ivuxolimab in advanced cancers. TCRdb keeps only in-frame clones here, not all; method: immunoSEQ multiplex PCR. The sample lists about 26,000 clones; over 70% were seen once. Sequencing used CD4+ or CD8+ T cells sorted from blood, obtained in a trial of the OX40 agonist ivuxolimab. These receptors were obtained from an adult with an advanced solid tumor such as melanoma, head and neck, liver or kidney cancer. CDR3s include the opening cysteine and the closing phenylalanine or tryptophan. The D gene is left open where the match is weak. Part of the rows lack a size; the others show once, few, many or a class for expanded clones.

-,TRBV28,-,TRBJ1-1,CASTQGAEAFF,TGTGCCAGCACCCAGGGTGCTGAAGCTTTCTTT
-,TRBV6-1,TRBD2,TRBJ2-2,CASSEAGAPSTGELFF,TGTGCCAGCAGTGAGGCGGGAGCCCCGAGTACCGGGGAGCTGTTTTTT
few,TRBV19,-,TRBJ1-1,CASSIEGRRTTEAFF,TGTGCCAGTAGTATAGAGGGGAGGAGGACCACTGAAGCTTTCTTT
-,TRBV19,-,TRBJ2-6,CASRGGQSGANVLTF,TGTGCCAGTAGAGGTGGACAGAGCGGGGCCAACGTCCTGACTTTC
-,TRBV5-1,TRBD1,TRBJ1-1,CASSPGQGAKNTEAFF,TGCGCCAGCAGCCCTGGACAGGGGGCAAAGAACACTGAAGCTTTCTTT
-,TRBV18,-,TRBJ1-4,CASSPRHEGEEKLFF,TGTGCCAGCTCACCAAGGCATGAAGGAGAGGAAAAACTGTTTTTT
-,TRBV20-1,-,TRBJ2-2,CSARIGELFF,TGCAGTGCTAGAATCGGGGAGCTGTTTTTT
-,TRBV5-4,-,TRBJ2-7,CASSLGGEQYF,TGTGCCAGCAGCTTGGGCGGCGAGCAGTACTTC
-,TRBV7-2,TRBD1,TRBJ2-1,CASSYLGQGAGTYNEQFF,TGTGCCAGCAGCTATTTGGGACAGGGGGCAGGGACCTACAATGAGCAGTTCTTC
-,TRBV2,TRBD1,TRBJ2-7,CASSAGTGVYEQYF,TGTGCCAGCAGTGCCGGGACAGGGGTCTACGAGCAGTACTTC
once,TRBV9,-,TRBJ2-5,CASSSARTETQYF,TGTGCCAGCAGCTCGGCGAGGACGGAGACCCAGTACTTC